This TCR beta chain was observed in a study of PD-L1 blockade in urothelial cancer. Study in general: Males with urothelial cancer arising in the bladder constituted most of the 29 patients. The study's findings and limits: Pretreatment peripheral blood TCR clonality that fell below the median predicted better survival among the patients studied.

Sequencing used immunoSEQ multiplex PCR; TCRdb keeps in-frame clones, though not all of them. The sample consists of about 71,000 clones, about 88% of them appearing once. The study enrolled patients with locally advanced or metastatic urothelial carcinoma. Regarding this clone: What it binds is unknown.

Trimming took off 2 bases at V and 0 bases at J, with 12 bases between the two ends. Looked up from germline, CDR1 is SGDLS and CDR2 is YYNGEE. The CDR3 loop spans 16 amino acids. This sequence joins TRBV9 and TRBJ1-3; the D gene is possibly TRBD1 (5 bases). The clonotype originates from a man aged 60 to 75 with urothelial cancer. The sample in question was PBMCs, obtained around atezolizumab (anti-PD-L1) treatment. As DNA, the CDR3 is TGTGCCAGCAGCGTCGGGACGGACTACTCTGGAAACACCATATATTTT. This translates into CASSVGTDYSGNTIYF.